This record looks at one T cell receptor (beta chain) sequence and its context. This entry comes from a study of blood T cells in healthy people across ages. V was shortened by 2 bases and J by 6 bases, with 13 bases between the two germline ends. The length of the CDR3 is 14 residues. Per germline, CDR1 MDHEN and CDR2 SYDVKM. A J-beta primer mix and a sample-barcoded 5' primer were used in a second PCR of about 7 to 12 cycles. TCRdb itself ran the 5' RACE reads through MiXCR, one entry per CDR3 protein. In the table there are approximately 1.5 million distinct CDR3 sequences, almost 35% of which are singletons.

This TCR was recovered from a woman in her 30s in good health. The V and J genes are TRBV28 and TRBJ1-2, with a tentative D call TRBD1 (5 bases). Sequencing was done on a sample of blood. This chain's CDR3 is CASSLTGGTDGYTF. CDR3 coding DNA: TGTGCCAGCAGTTTAACTGGGGGGACTGATGGCTACACCTTC.